These T cell receptor beta chains were read from a single sample in a study of identical twins. MiXCR, applied by TCRdb to the 5' RACE reads, yields one record per CDR3 protein. The sample shows around 690,000 distinct CDR3 sequences, 21% of them seen only once. These same data were also listed under a study on T cells expressing NK-cell markers.

The specimen was PBMCs. The receptors here all came from a woman aged 18-29 years in good health. Both conserved end residues are trimmed from each CDR3. Expanded clones are given a class, and other clones once, few, many or no size at all.

length	size	V	J	CDR3
13	few	TRBV20-1	TRBJ2-1	SARVPRAVVTGQF
13	.	TRBV12-3/TRBV12-4	TRBJ2-2	ASSLRGPGTGELF
15	.	TRBV7-8	TRBJ2-5	ASSLQVAGGPDETQY
9	.	TRBV7-9	TRBJ2-3	ASSSYDTQY
13	few	TRBV15	TRBJ2-7	ATSRPGLAGGEQY
12	.	TRBV18	TRBJ2-3	ASSFRTGTDTKY
9	many	TRBV20-1	TRBJ2-5	SVLVLETQY
13	many	TRBV5-5	TRBJ2-5	ASSFTLWGREAQY
11	.	TRBV20-1	TRBJ2-7	SATLAGVSEQY
11	.	TRBV6-1	TRBJ2-5	ASSKGAWETQY
14	.	TRBV20-1	TRBJ2-1	SAPNLGTSPYNEQF
13	.	TRBV27	TRBJ2-1	ASSSRRSGGPEQF
13	.	TRBV3-1	TRBJ2-7	ASSQAASGSYEQY
12	.	TRBV10-3	TRBJ2-2	AIGWGGPSGELF
12	.	TRBV10-3	TRBJ1-5	AISESRGSQPQH
14	once	TRBV11-2	TRBJ2-3	ASSFYGQGSPDTQY
14	few	TRBV9	TRBJ2-3	ASSVDDGRAANTQY
14	.	TRBV7-9	TRBJ2-1	ASRTSGRRPHNEQF
14	few	TRBV12-3/TRBV12-4	TRBJ1-1	ASSLWRARVVTEAF
14	.	TRBV5-1	TRBJ2-5	ASVPGYLQGGETQY
12	few	TRBV7-9	TRBJ2-5	ASSSLTRAETQY
12	once	TRBV5-1	TRBJ2-3	ASREGQPTDTQY
12	.	TRBV4-1	TRBJ2-1	ASSIEGDYNEQF
13	few	TRBV29-1	TRBJ2-5	SVQTSGRARETQY
12	many	TRBV5-1	TRBJ2-3	ASSLEPPGSTQY
13	.	TRBV6-1	TRBJ2-3	ASTRPEGSPDTQY
11	many	TRBV6-1	TRBJ2-1	ASATASYNEQF
12	.	TRBV7-8	TRBJ2-7	ATIAGTGEEEQY
13	.	TRBV12-3/TRBV12-4	TRBJ1-6	ASRSDVGGNSPLH
12	many	TRBV11-1	TRBJ2-1	ASGEWTGDNEQF
10	.	TRBV10-3	TRBJ1-3	AAMGGRNTIY
13	few	TRBV20-1	TRBJ1-4	SARDTLTGDEKLF
13	few	TRBV7-2	TRBJ2-1	ASSLELAVYNEQF
15	.	TRBV29-1	TRBJ2-2	SVGPTHRDSNTGELF
13	few	TRBV7-2	TRBJ2-2	ASSSSAANTGELF
13	.	TRBV2	TRBJ2-1	ASREEPGLGDEQF
12	.	TRBV20-1	TRBJ1-5	SATPGHIHQPQH
9	few	TRBV12-3/TRBV12-4	TRBJ2-1	ASGMGDEQF
12	.	TRBV5-4	TRBJ2-1	ASSLSWANNEQF
12	.	TRBV6-5	TRBJ1-3	ASSFGVGRNTIY
16	few	TRBV15	TRBJ2-3	ATSRDVSSPPGTDTQY
15	few	TRBV29-1	TRBJ2-6	SVFTGGISSGANVLT
14	few	TRBV4-3	TRBJ2-3	ASSQEPGQNSDTQY
13	few	TRBV10-3	TRBJ2-7	AISESRGNRPEQY
14	.	TRBV27	TRBJ2-7	ASTLRDGRPPYEQY
10	.	TRBV20-1	TRBJ2-5	SSTSGKQTQY
14	.	TRBV20-1	TRBJ2-5	SASQDSGTYQETQY
17	few	TRBV4-3	TRBJ2-3	ASSQDGDATDPKLDTQY
13	few	TRBV4-3	TRBJ1-3	ASSPAPGTGNTIY
13	many	TRBV15	TRBJ2-3	ATSGGGTTTDTQY